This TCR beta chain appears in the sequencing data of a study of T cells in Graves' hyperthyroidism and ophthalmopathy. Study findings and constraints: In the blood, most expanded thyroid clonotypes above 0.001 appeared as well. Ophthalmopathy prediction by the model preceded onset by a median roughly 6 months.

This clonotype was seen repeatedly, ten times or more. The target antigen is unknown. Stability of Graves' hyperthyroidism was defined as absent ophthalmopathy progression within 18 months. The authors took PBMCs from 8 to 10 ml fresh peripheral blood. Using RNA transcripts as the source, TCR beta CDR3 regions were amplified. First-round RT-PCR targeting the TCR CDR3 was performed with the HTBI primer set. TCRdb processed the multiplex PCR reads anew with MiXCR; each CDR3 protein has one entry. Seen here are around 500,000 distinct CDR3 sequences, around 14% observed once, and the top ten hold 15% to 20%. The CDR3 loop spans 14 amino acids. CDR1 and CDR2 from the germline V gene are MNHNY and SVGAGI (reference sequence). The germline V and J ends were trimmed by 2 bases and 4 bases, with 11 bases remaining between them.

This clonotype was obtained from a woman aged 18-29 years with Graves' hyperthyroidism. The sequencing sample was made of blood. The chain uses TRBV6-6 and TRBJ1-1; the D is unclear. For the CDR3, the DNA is TGTGCCAGCAGTTACCGGGGTCAAAGCACTGAAGCTTTCTTT. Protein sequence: CASSYRGQSTEAFF.